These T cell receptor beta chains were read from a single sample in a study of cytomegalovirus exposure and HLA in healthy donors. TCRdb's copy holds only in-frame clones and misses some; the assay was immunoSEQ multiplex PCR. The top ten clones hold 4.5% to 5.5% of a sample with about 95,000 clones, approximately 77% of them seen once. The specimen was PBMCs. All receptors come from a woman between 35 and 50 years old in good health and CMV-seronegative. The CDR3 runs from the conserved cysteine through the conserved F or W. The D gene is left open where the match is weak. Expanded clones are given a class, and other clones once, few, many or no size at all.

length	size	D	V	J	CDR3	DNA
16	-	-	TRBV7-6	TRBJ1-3	CASSLGTASSGNTIYF	TGTGCCAGCAGCTTAGGGACAGCCAGCTCTGGAAACACCATATATTTT
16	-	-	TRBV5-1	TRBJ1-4	CASSLRGGATNEKLFF	TGCGCCAGCAGCTTGAGGGGTGGTGCAACTAATGAAAAACTGTTTTTT
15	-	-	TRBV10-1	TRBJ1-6	CARILTGHRSSPLHF	TGCGCCAGGATTTTAACCGGACACCGGAGTTCACCCCTCCACTTT
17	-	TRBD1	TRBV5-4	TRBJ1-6	CASSTGQGARVGSPLHF	TGTGCCAGCAGCACAGGACAGGGCGCCCGAGTGGGTTCACCCCTCCACTTT
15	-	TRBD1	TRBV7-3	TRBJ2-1	CASSFADRAANEQFF	TGTGCCAGCAGCTTTGCGGACAGGGCGGCCAATGAGCAGTTCTTC
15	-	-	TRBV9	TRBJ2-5	CASSVGQGRTETQYF	TGTGCCAGCAGCGTAGGCCAGGGAAGGACAGAGACCCAGTACTTC
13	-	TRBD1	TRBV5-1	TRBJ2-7	CASSQTGGREQYF	TGCGCCAGCAGCCAGACAGGGGGTCGCGAGCAGTACTTC
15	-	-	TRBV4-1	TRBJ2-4	CASSHLDKAKNIQYF	TGCGCCAGCAGCCATCTGGACAAAGCCAAAAACATTCAGTACTTC
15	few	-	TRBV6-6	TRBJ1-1	CASSYNPTGGTEAFF	TGTGCCAGCAGTTACAATCCGACAGGCGGGACTGAAGCTTTCTTT
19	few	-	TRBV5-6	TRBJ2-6	CASSLGAGTPTSGANVLTF	TGTGCCAGCAGCTTGGGGGCGGGCACGCCGACCTCTGGGGCCAACGTCCTGACTTTC
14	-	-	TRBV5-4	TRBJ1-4	CASSLRGVRRKLFF	TGTGCCAGCAGCTTGCGGGGAGTGCGAAGGAAACTGTTTTTT
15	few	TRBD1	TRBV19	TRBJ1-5	CASSKTGESNQPQHF	TGTGCCAGTAGTAAGACAGGGGAAAGCAATCAGCCCCAGCATTTT